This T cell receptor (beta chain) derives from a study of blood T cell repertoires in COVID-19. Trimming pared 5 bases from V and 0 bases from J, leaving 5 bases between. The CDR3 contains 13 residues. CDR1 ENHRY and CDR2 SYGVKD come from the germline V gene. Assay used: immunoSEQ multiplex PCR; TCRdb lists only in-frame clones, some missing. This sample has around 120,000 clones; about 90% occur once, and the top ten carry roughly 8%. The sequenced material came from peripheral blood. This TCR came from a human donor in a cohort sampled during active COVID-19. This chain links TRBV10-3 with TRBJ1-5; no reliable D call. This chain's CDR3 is CAISPVSNQPQHF. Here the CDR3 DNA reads TGTGCCATCAGTCCCGTTAGCAATCAGCCCCAGCATTTT.